This T cell receptor (beta chain) was recorded in a study of control samples from healthy donors and cancer patients. TCRdb's copy holds only in-frame clones and misses some; the assay was immunoSEQ multiplex PCR. This table has roughly 70,000 clones, nearly 85% appearing once. This clone was counted once. Germline-derived CDR1 and CDR2 are KGHDR and SFDVKD. V lost 7 bases, J lost 6 bases, and 15 bases lay in between. The CDR3 is made up of 14 amino acids. The clonotype originates from a man aged 50-59 years in good health. What was sequenced was blood. V usage is TRBV24-1 and J usage is TRBJ1-5, with D possibly TRBD1 on 5 matching bases. The chain's CDR3 is CATSAGGGFQPQHF. DNA for the CDR3: TGTGCCACCAGCGCGGGGGGTGGTTTTCAGCCCCAGCATTTT.